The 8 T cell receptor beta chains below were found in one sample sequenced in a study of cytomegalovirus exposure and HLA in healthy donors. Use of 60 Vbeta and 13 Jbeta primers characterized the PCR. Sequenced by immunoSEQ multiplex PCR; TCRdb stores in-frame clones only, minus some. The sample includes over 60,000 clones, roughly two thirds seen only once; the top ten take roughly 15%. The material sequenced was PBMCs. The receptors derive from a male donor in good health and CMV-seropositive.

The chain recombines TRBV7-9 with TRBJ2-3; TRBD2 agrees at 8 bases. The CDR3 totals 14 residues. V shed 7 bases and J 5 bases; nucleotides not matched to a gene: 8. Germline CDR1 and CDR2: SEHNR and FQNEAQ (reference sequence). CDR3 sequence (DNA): TGTGCCAGCACCTTTAGCGGGATGGAAGATACGCAGTATTTT. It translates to CASTFSGMEDTQYF.

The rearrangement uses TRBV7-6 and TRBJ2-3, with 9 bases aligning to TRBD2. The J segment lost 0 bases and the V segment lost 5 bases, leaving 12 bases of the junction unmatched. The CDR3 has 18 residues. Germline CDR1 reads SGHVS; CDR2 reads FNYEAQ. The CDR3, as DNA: TGTGCCAGCAGCGGAGGGCGCGGGGGGGGCCTCAGCACAGATACGCAGTATTTT. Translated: CASSGGRGGGLSTDTQYF.

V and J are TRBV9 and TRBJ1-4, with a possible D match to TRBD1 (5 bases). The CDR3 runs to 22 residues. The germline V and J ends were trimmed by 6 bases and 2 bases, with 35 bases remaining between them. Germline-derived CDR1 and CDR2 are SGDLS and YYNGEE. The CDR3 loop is CASTIVGRWTLKKLGTNEKLFF. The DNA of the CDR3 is TGTGCCAGCACCATAGTTGGTCGGTGGACACTGAAAAAGCTGGGGACTAATGAAAAACTGTTTTTT.

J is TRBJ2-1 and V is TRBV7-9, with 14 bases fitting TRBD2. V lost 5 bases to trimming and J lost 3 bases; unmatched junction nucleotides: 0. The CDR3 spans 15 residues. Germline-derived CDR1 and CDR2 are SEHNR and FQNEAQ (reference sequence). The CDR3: CASSGTSGSYNEQFF. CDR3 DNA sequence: TGTGCCAGCAGCGGGACTAGCGGGAGCTACAATGAGCAGTTCTTC.

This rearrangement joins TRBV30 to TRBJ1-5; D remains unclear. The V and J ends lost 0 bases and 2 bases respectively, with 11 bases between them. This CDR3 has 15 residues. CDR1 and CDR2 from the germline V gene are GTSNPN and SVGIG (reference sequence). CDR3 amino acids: CAWSVAGNGNQPQHF. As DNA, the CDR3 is TGTGCCTGGAGTGTAGCCGGGAATGGCAATCAGCCCCAGCATTTT.

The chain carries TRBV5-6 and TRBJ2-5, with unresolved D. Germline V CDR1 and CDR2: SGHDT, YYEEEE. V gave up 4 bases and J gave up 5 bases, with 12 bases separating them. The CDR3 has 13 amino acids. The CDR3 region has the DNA TGTGCCAGCAGCCCAGTGGGCCGGGAGACCCAGTACTTC. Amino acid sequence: CASSPVGRETQYF. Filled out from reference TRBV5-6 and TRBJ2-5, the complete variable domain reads DAGVTQSPTHLIKTRGQQVTLRCSPKSGHDTVSWYQQALGQGPQFIFQYYEEEERQRGNFPDRFSGHQFPNYSSELNVNALLLGDSALYLCASSPVGRETQYFGPGTRLLVL.

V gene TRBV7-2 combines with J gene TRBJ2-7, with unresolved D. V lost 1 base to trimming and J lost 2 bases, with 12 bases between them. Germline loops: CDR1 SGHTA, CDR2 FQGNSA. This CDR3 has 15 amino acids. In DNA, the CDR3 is TGTGCCAGCAGCTTAGGGGCGTGGCAGACCTACGAGCAGTACTTC. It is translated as CASSLGAWQTYEQYF.

The chain's CDR3 is CSVEVGGSGANVLTF. The CDR3 DNA is TGCAGCGTTGAAGTCGGGGGCTCTGGGGCCAACGTCCTGACTTTC. The J gene is TRBJ2-6, the V gene TRBV29-1; possible D gene TRBD2, 6 bases. Germline loops: CDR1 SQVTM, CDR2 ANQGSEA. V was clipped by 1 base and J by 0 bases, with 7 bases between them. This CDR3 is 15 amino acids long.